This T cell receptor (beta chain) derives from a study of CD8 T cells in Susac syndrome. Susac syndrome patients met recently defined diagnostic criteria for definite or probable disease. Negative magnetic isolation gave CD8+ and CD4+ cells; FACS enriched CD8+ TEMRA. About this clonotype: Its antigen is not known.

Whole-study results and caveats: In its TCR sequencing and HLA analysis, the study acknowledged that the number of individuals was relatively small.

The RNA, 0.5 to 1 ug, was put through reverse transcription using random hexamers. Multiplex immunoSEQ PCR targeted 54 Vbeta and 13 Jbeta TCR beta segments. TCRdb reanalysed the immunoSEQ multiplex PCR reads using MiXCR and keeps one entry per CDR3 protein. The table lists around 200,000 distinct CDR3 sequences, around 95% of them singletons, with approximately 0.15% in the top ten. CDR1 and CDR2 from the germline V gene are MGHRA and YSYEKL. The V gene end was trimmed by 3 bases and the J gene end by 7 bases; junction bases not matched to a gene: 11. The CDR3 has 16 amino acids. The chain couples TRBV4-1 to TRBJ1-5; TRBD1 matches 8 bases. The sequencing input was CD8+ T cells from PBMCs. The clonotype was recovered from a human donor with Susac syndrome. Here the CDR3 reads CASSHRLGQGGQPQHF. Here the CDR3 DNA reads TGCGCCAGCAGCCACCGATTAGGACAGGGTGGGCAGCCCCAGCATTTT.